These 32 T cell receptor beta chains share one sample of origin, sequenced in a study of blood T cell repertoires in COVID-19. Produced via immunoSEQ multiplex PCR; TCRdb's table is partial and in-frame only. The table records about 290,000 clones, around 89% of them present only once. The specimen was peripheral blood. These receptors all stem from a middle-aged man with acute or convalescent COVID-19.

The gene calls are TRBV9 and TRBJ1-2; D perhaps matches TRBD1 (6 bases). The CDR3 spans 14 residues. Germline V gene sequence: CDR1 SGDLS, CDR2 YYNGEE. Trimming took 3 bases from V and 2 from J, leaving 11 bases between them. The CDR3 sequence is CASSATTGNYGYTF. Here the CDR3 DNA reads TGTGCCAGCAGCGCGACGACAGGAAACTATGGCTACACCTTC.

V usage is TRBV7-9 and J usage is TRBJ2-7; tentative D call: TRBD1 (6 bases). Trimming removed 5 bases at V and 3 bases at J, with 17 bases between. Germline V CDR1 and CDR2: SEHNR, FQNEAQ (reference sequence). The CDR3 runs 15 residues. The DNA for the CDR3 is TGTGCCAGCAGCCGGGACAACCCCCATCTCTACGAGCAGTACTTC. Amino acids: CASSRDNPHLYEQYF.

The chain recombines TRBV5-1 with TRBJ1-1, with D unclear. Germline CDR1 is SGHRS and CDR2 is YFSETQ. V dropped 3 bases and J dropped 0 bases, with 9 bases sitting between them. The length of the CDR3 is 14 residues. In nucleotides, the CDR3 is TGCGCCAGCAGCTGGGCCGAGTTGAACACTGAAGCTTTCTTT. It is translated as CASSWAELNTEAFF.

The chain uses TRBV3-1 (or the pseudogene TRBV3-2) and TRBJ1-1; D is possibly TRBD1 (5 bases). The CDR3 has 16 amino acids. V was clipped by 0 bases and J by 4 bases, with 15 bases between them. Germline lookup yields CDR1 LGHDT and CDR2 YNNKEL (reference sequence). The CDR3 DNA sequence: TGTGCCAGCAGCCAAGAAGGGCAGGGAAGGAGCACTGAAGCTTTCTTT. This gives the protein CASSQEGQGRSTEAFF.

This clone was counted a few times. The CDR3 sequence: CASSYLEGDTEAFF. The CDR3 region has the DNA TGTGCCAGCTCTTACCTCGAGGGAGACACTGAAGCTTTCTTT. The J gene is TRBJ1-1, the V gene TRBV18; D not certain. Germline assignment: CDR1 KGHSH and CDR2 LQKENI. Trimming took off 6 bases at V and 3 bases at J, with 14 bases between the two ends. The CDR3 contains 14 residues.

The chain employs TRBV4-1 and TRBJ2-3, with D tentatively TRBD2 (5 bases). The CDR3 runs to 14 residues. V dropped 4 bases and J dropped 5 bases, with 13 bases sitting between them. Germline V gene lookup returns CDR1 MGHRA and CDR2 YSYEKL. The CDR3 spells CASSLRTQGDTQYF. The CDR3 coding sequence is TGCGCCAGCAGCCTCCGGACTCAAGGAGATACGCAGTATTTT.

Only one count was recorded for this clone. The chain carries TRBV7-2 and TRBJ2-2, with 7 nucleotides matching TRBD1. This CDR3 has 17 residues. The ends lost 5 bases at V and 5 bases at J; junction bases unmatched: 14. Per germline, CDR1 SGHTA and CDR2 FQGNSA. DNA of the CDR3: TGTGCCAGCAGCCCCCATAGTAGGGGGCGAGGGACCGGGGAGCTGTTTTTT. Translating gives CASSPHSRGRGTGELFF.

V is TRBV5-6 and J is TRBJ1-3; TRBD1 matches 10 bases. Germline V gene data show CDR1 as SGHDT and CDR2 as YYEEEE. The CDR3 spans 18 residues. Trimming took 5 bases from V and 2 from J; bases not matched to a gene: 13. The CDR3 loop reads CASSSGTGEILAGNTIYF. For the CDR3, the DNA is TGTGCCAGCAGTTCCGGGACAGGGGAAATTTTAGCTGGAAACACCATATATTTT. Together with reference TRBV5-6 and TRBJ1-3, the CDR3 gives the full variable domain: DAGVTQSPTHLIKTRGQQVTLRCSPKSGHDTVSWYQQALGQGPQFIFQYYEEEERQRGNFPDRFSGHQFPNYSSELNVNALLLGDSALYLCASSSGTGEILAGNTIYFGEGSWLTVV.

The chain carries TRBV15 and TRBJ2-4, with a tentative D call TRBD2 (5 bases). The CDR3 covers 13 residues. V lost 6 bases and J 3 bases, leaving 9 bases between the germline ends. Germline CDR1 and CDR2: LNHNV and YYDKDF (reference sequence). The CDR3 DNA sequence: TGTGCCACCAGGGAGGTGGGCAAAAACATTCAGTACTTC. Amino acids: CATREVGKNIQYF. The full variable domain, with the rest looked up from reference TRBV15 and TRBJ2-4, is DAMVIQNPRYQVTQFGKPVTLSCSQTLNHNVMYWYQQKSSQAPKLLFHYYDKDFNNEADTPDNFQSRRPNTSFCFLDIRSPGLGDTAMYLCATREVGKNIQYFGAGTRLSVL.

This sequence joins TRBV29-1 and TRBJ1-2; a weak D match, TRBD1 (5 bases). Per the germline V gene, CDR1 is SQVTM and CDR2 is ANQGSEA. Deletions cut 8 bases from V and 8 bases from J, with 12 bases between. The CDR3 runs to 10 residues. This CDR3 is CSLGGDGYTF. In DNA form, the CDR3 reads TGCAGCTTGGGGGGGGACGGCTACACCTTC.

This rearrangement joins TRBV7-2 to TRBJ2-2, with D unclear. The V gene's germline CDR1 is SGHTA and CDR2 FQGNSA. The CDR3 consists of 13 residues. V lost 2 bases, J lost 3 bases, and 4 bases lay in between. CDR3 residues: CASSLTHTGELFF. The CDR3, as DNA: TGTGCCAGCAGCTTAACTCACACCGGGGAGCTGTTTTTT.

The chain carries TRBV11-1 and TRBJ2-1; D not resolved. Trimming stripped 6 bases from V and 8 bases from J, with 17 bases between. CDR3 length: 14 residues. Germline CDR1 is SGHAT and CDR2 is FQDESV (reference sequence). The CDR3: CASSPGRPADEQFF. The DNA for the CDR3 is TGTGCCAGCAGTCCCGGCCGCCCGGCGGATGAGCAGTTCTTC. The full variable domain, rest sourced from reference TRBV11-1 and TRBJ2-1, is EAEVAQSPRYKITEKSQAVAFWCDPISGHATLYWYRQILGQGPELLVQFQDESVVDDSQLPKDRFSAERLKGVDSTLKIQPAELGDSAMYLCASSPGRPADEQFFGPGTRLTVL.

The chain is built from TRBV29-1 and TRBJ2-2; unclear D gene. From germline, CDR1 is SQVTM and CDR2 ANQGSEA. V shed 0 bases and J shed 5 bases, with 10 bases lying between them. There are 14 residues in the CDR3. The DNA of the CDR3 is TGCAGCGTTGAAGATCCCCCAGTGACCGGGGAGCTGTTTTTT. Translation: CSVEDPPVTGELFF.

The V call is TRBV5-6, the J call TRBJ2-2; 13 bases are shared with TRBD2. J lost 6 bases, V lost 8 bases, and 7 bases had no gene match. Germline assignment: CDR1 SGHDT and CDR2 YYEEEE. The CDR3 length is 15 residues. The CDR3 sequence: CASIGLAGVAGELFF. The CDR3 coding sequence is TGTGCCAGTATTGGACTAGCGGGGGTTGCCGGGGAGCTGTTTTTT.

The chain couples TRBV11-3 to TRBJ1-1, with 9 bases matching TRBD1. V shed 4 bases and J 4 bases; nucleotides not matched to a gene: 4. The CDR3 runs to 14 residues. Germline-derived CDR1 and CDR2 are SGHNT and YENEEA. CDR3 sequence: CASSSAGQGTEAFF. The CDR3 DNA follows: TGTGCCAGCAGCTCCGCGGGACAGGGCACTGAAGCTTTCTTT.

This clone was counted between two and nine times. The chain is built from TRBV11-2 and TRBJ1-6; the match to TRBD1 covers 10 bases. Per the germline V gene, CDR1 is SGHAT and CDR2 is FQNNGV. V trimming: 3 bases; J trimming: 3 bases; junction bases outside the gene matches: 5. The CDR3 has 17 amino acids. Written as DNA, the CDR3 is TGTGCCAGCAGCTTTCGGACAGGGGGGGTCTATAATTCACCCCTCCACTTT. Translation: CASSFRTGGVYNSPLHF. The full variable domain, its missing parts supplied by reference TRBV11-2 and TRBJ1-6, is EAGVAQSPRYKIIEKRQSVAFWCNPISGHATLYWYQQILGQGPKLLIQFQNNGVVDDSQLPKDRFSAERLKGVDSTLKIQPAKLEDSAVYLCASSFRTGGVYNSPLHFGNGTRLTVT.

The chain combines TRBV2 with TRBJ2-1; 10 bases match TRBD1. This CDR3 is 14 amino acids long. V lost 7 bases, J lost 8 bases, and 8 bases stayed unmatched. The germline CDR1 and CDR2 sequences are SNHLY and FYNNEI. CDR3 in amino acids: CASKGQGIYYEQFF. CDR3 sequence (DNA): TGTGCCAGCAAGGGACAGGGGATTTATTATGAGCAGTTCTTC. The full variable domain, with the rest looked up from reference TRBV2 and TRBJ2-1, is EPEVTQTPSHQVTQMGQEVILRCVPISNHLYFYWYRQILGQKVEFLVSFYNNEISEKSEIFDDQFSVERPDGSNFTLKIRSTKLEDSAMYFCASKGQGIYYEQFFGPGTRLTVL.

The J gene is TRBJ2-1, the V gene TRBV12-5, with 7 nucleotides matching TRBD1. Germline CDR1 and CDR2: LGHNT and FRNRAP. The CDR3 consists of 19 residues. Losses at the gene ends were 0 bases for V and 1 base for J; bases not matched to a gene: 12. The CDR3 is CASGLVPLGQARSYNEQFF. The DNA of the CDR3 is TGTGCTAGTGGTTTGGTACCCCTCGGACAGGCTAGATCCTACAATGAGCAGTTCTTC.

This chain connects TRBV6-5 to TRBJ2-3; 16 positions match TRBD2. With 4 bases clipped from V and 5 bases from J, the junction kept 3 bases outside the gene matches. CDR1 is MNHEY and CDR2 is SVGAGI in the germline V gene. The CDR3 covers 16 residues. The CDR3 DNA follows: TGTGCCAGCAGTTTGGGGACTAGCGGGGGGGGAGATACGCAGTATTTT. Protein product: CASSLGTSGGGDTQYF.

The V gene is TRBV12-2, the J gene TRBJ2-2; TRBD1, as called in the table, went unchecked against the DNA. TRBV12-2 is tagged as a pseudogene. This CDR3 has 16 amino acids. The CDR3 reads CASRVRGARDTGELFF. The DNA of the CDR3 is TGTGCAAGTCGAGTCAGGGGGGCGAGAGACACCGGGGAGCTGTTTTTT.

J is TRBJ2-7 and V is TRBV18, with 7 bases matching TRBD1. Per germline, CDR1 KGHSH and CDR2 LQKENI. CDR3 length equals 15 residues. With 0 bases clipped from V and 0 bases from J, the junction kept 2 bases outside the gene matches. The CDR3 sequence: CASSPPGQSSYEQYF. The CDR3 nucleotides are TGTGCCAGCTCACCACCGGGACAGAGCTCCTACGAGCAGTACTTC.

V is TRBV24-1 and J is TRBJ2-2; possible D gene TRBD1, 5 bases. Trimming removed 6 bases at V and 4 bases at J, with 8 bases between. CDR1 KGHDR and CDR2 SFDVKD come from the germline V gene. This CDR3 spans 13 amino acids. CDR3 nucleotide sequence: TGTGCCACCAGTAGGGGTGGCACCGGGGAGCTGTTTTTT. The encoded protein is CATSRGGTGELFF.

The chain links TRBV14 to TRBJ2-3; 7 bases are shared with TRBD2. CDR1 and CDR2 from the germline V gene are SGHDN and FVKESK. V shed 4 bases and J 4 bases; nucleotides not matched to a gene: 11. The CDR3 covers 16 residues. For the CDR3, the DNA is TGTGCCAGCAGCCTAAACGTGGCCGCGGGGGCAGATACGCAGTATTTT. It specifies CASSLNVAAGADTQYF.

The chain is built from TRBV5-1 and TRBJ1-6, with D unresolved. The germline CDR1 and CDR2 sequences are SGHRS and YFSETQ. The CDR3 is 14 residues long. V gave up 0 bases and J gave up 7 bases, with 8 bases separating them. This CDR3 reads CASSLDNRNSPLHF. CDR3 in DNA: TGCGCCAGCAGCTTGGATAACCGGAATTCACCCCTCCACTTT.

This clone was seen a handful of times. This chain links TRBV6-1 with TRBJ1-5, with TRBD1 as a possible D gene (5 bases). Trimming left V 3 bases short and J 1 base short, with 16 bases between. This CDR3 has 17 residues. The germline V gene encodes CDR1 MNHNS and CDR2 SASEGT. The CDR3 sequence is CASSDIQGTISNQPQHF. The CDR3 DNA is TGTGCCAGCAGTGATATTCAGGGTACCATAAGCAATCAGCCCCAGCATTTT.

This chain links TRBV5-4 with TRBJ1-3, with D tentatively TRBD1 (5 bases). CDR1 and CDR2 (germline): SGHNT, YYREEE (reference sequence). The CDR3 has 16 residues. V dropped 1 base and J dropped 0 bases, with 11 bases sitting between them. CDR3 nucleotides: TGTGCCAGCAGCTTGTCAGGGCCTAACTCTGGAAACACCATATATTTT. Protein: CASSLSGPNSGNTIYF.

V is TRBV2 and J is TRBJ2-7; 9 bases match TRBD2. CDR1 is SNHLY, CDR2 FYNNEI, per germline. CDR3 length: 12 amino acids. V was clipped by 6 bases and J by 3 bases; unmatched bases: 0. DNA for the CDR3: TGTGCCAGCAGACTAGCGGGCTACGAGCAGTACTTC. Residues: CASRLAGYEQYF. Full variable domain (rest looked up from reference TRBV2 and TRBJ2-7): EPEVTQTPSHQVTQMGQEVILRCVPISNHLYFYWYRQILGQKVEFLVSFYNNEISEKSEIFDDQFSVERPDGSNFTLKIRSTKLEDSAMYFCASRLAGYEQYFGPGTRLTVT.

The chain recombines TRBV3-1 (or the pseudogene TRBV3-2) with TRBJ2-7, with 7 bases matching TRBD1. The J segment lost 9 bases and the V segment lost 4 bases, leaving 9 bases of the junction unmatched. In germline, CDR1 is LGHDT, CDR2 YNNKEL (reference sequence). The CDR3 extends over 13 amino acids. CDR3 in amino acids: CASSLGQSFGQYF. DNA of the CDR3: TGTGCCAGCAGCCTGGGACAGTCATTCGGGCAGTACTTC.

The rearrangement joins TRBV6-1 to TRBJ2-2; a possible D gene is TRBD2 (5 bases). Germline CDR1 is MNHNS and CDR2 is SASEGT. The CDR3 runs 16 residues. Trimming removed 1 base from V and 0 bases from J, with 9 bases in between. DNA of the CDR3: TGTGCCAGCAGTGAAGGCGGGCCCGCGAACACCGGGGAGCTGTTTTTT. Residues: CASSEGGPANTGELFF.

For this clone: Other DNA sequences in this specimen translate into the identical CDR3. The chain employs TRBV19 and TRBJ1-2, with 7 positions matching TRBD1. Per the germline V gene, CDR1 is LNHDA and CDR2 is SQIVND (reference sequence). Germline trimming cut 5 bases from V and 4 bases from J; bases unmatched to any gene: 1. The CDR3 loop spans 12 amino acids. The CDR3 DNA sequence: TGTGCCAGTAGTTGGACAGGCTATGGCTACACCTTC. It translates to CASSWTGYGYTF. Based on the CDR3 plus reference TRBV19 and TRBJ1-2, the full variable domain is DGGITQSPKYLFRKEGQNVTLSCEQNLNHDAMYWYRQDPGQGLRLIYYSQIVNDFQKGDIAEGYSVSREKKESFPLTVTSAQKNPTAFYLCASSWTGYGYTFGSGTRLTVV.

This clone was seen just once. This chain joins TRBV19 and TRBJ1-1; no clear D gene. CDR3 length: 13 amino acids. Trimming removed 0 bases at V and 8 bases at J, with 10 bases between. Germline CDR1 LNHDA, CDR2 SQIVND (reference sequence). CDR3 sequence (DNA): TGTGCCAGTAGTATAGATCAGCGAGCAGAAGCTTTCTTT. This codes for CASSIDQRAEAFF. Complete variable domain (other parts from reference TRBV19 and TRBJ1-1): DGGITQSPKYLFRKEGQNVTLSCEQNLNHDAMYWYRQDPGQGLRLIYYSQIVNDFQKGDIAEGYSVSREKKESFPLTVTSAQKNPTAFYLCASSIDQRAEAFFGQGTRLTVV.

This rearrangement joins TRBV11-2 to TRBJ1-1, with D hard to call. The CDR3 runs to 15 residues. Trimming removed 1 base from V and 5 bases from J, with 14 bases in between. Germline CDR1 is SGHAT and CDR2 is FQNNGV. CDR3 sequence reads: CASSLVGVRRTEAFF. The CDR3 DNA sequence: TGTGCCAGCAGCTTAGTCGGGGTCCGAAGAACTGAAGCTTTCTTT.